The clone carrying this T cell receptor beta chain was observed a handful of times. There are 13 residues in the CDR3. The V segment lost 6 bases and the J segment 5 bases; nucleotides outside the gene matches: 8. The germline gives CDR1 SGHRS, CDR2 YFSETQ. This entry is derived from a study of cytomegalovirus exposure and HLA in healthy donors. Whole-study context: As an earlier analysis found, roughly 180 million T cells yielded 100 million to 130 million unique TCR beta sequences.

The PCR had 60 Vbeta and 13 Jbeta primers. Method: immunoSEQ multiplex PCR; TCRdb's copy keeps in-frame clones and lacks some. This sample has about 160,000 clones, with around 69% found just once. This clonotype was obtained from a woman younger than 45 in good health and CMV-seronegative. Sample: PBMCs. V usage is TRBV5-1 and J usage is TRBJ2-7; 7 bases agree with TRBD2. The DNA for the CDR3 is TGCGCCAGCACGCTTGGGGAGGGTAACGAGCAGTACTTC. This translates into CASTLGEGNEQYF. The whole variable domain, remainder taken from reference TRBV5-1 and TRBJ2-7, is KAGVTQTPRYLIKTRGQQVTLSCSPISGHRSVSWYQQTPGQGLQFLFEYFSETQRNKGNFPGRFSGRQFSNSRSEMNVSTLELGDSALYLCASTLGEGNEQYFGPGTRLTVT.